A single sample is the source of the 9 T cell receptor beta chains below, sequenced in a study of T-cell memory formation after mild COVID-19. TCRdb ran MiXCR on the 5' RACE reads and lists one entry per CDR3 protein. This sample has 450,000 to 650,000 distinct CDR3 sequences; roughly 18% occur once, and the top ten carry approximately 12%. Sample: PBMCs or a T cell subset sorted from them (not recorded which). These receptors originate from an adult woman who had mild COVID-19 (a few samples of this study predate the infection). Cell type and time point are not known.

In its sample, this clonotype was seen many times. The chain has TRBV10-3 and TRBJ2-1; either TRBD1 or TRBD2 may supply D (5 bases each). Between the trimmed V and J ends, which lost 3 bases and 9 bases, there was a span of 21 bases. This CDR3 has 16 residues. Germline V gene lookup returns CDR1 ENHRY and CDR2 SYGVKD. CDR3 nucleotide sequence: TGTGCCATCAGTGACGGGACGGGCCGTAGATTCGGTGAGCAGTTCTTC. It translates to CAISDGTGRRFGEQFF.

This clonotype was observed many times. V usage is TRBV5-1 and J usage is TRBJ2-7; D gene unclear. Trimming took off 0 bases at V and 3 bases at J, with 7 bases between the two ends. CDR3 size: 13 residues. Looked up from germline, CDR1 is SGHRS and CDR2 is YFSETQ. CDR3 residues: CASSLGGYYEQYF. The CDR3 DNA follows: TGCGCCAGCAGCTTGGGCGGTTACTACGAGCAGTACTTC.

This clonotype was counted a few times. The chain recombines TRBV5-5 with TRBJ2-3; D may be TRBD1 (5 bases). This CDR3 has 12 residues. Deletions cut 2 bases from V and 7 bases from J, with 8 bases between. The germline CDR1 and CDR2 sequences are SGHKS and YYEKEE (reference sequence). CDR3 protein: CASSFRVNTQYF. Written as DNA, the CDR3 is TGTGCCAGCAGCTTCAGGGTTAATACGCAGTATTTT.

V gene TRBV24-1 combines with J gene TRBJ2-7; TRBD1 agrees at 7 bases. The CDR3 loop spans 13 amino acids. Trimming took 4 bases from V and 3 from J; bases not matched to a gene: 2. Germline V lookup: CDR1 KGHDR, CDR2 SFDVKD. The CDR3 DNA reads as TGTGCCACCAGTGAGACAGGGTTCTACGAGCAGTACTTC. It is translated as CATSETGFYEQYF.

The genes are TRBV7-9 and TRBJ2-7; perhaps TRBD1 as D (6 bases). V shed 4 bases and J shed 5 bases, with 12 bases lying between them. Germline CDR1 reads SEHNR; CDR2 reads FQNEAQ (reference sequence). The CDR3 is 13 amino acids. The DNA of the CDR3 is TGTGCCAGCAGCTCATACAGGGTGGACGAGCAGTACTTC. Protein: CASSSYRVDEQYF.

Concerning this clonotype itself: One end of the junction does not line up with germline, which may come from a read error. The CDR3 DNA is TGCGCCAGCGGCCTACTATTTGGCACGAACACTGAAGATTTCTTT. It translates to CASGLLFGTNTEDFF. This chain joins TRBV4-3 and TRBJ1-1; D not resolved. This CDR3 is 15 amino acids long. CDR1 and CDR2 (germline): LGHNA, YSLEER.

CDR3 sequence (DNA): TGTGCCAGCAGCTTTGAGTACGGAGGGTATCACACTGAAGCTTTCTTT. Its protein is CASSFEYGGYHTEAFF. The chain is built from TRBV11-1 and TRBJ1-1; D is undetermined. Germline values: CDR1 SGHAT, CDR2 FQDESV (reference sequence). This CDR3 has 16 residues. With 3 bases removed from V and 3 bases from J, the gap between germline ends came to 17 bases.

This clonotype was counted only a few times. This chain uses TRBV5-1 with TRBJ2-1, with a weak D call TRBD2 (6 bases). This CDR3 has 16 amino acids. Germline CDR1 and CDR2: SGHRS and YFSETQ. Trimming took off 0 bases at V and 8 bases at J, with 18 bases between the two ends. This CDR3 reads CASSLVSSAHQYEQFF. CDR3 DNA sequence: TGCGCCAGCAGCTTGGTGTCTAGCGCCCATCAGTATGAGCAGTTCTTC.

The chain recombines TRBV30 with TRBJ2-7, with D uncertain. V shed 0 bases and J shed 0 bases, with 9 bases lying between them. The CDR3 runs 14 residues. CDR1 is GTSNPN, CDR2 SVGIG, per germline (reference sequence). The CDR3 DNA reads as TGTGCCTGGAGTGTTCGGGTGACCTCCTACGAGCAGTACTTC. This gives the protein CAWSVRVTSYEQYF.